Following are 19 T cell receptor beta chains from one sample sequenced in a study of blood T cell repertoires in COVID-19 (dated by TCRdb to the early 2020s). The library came from the immunoSEQ multiplex PCR assay. TCRdb's version of the immuneACCESS table is confined to in-frame rearrangements and falls short of the full clone set. An unresolved V gene accounts for under half of the shortfall where checked; the remainder is of unknown origin. Here the sample has 55,000 to 80,000 clones; around 79% occur a single time. Of the sample, over 15% falls within the top ten clones. What was sequenced was peripheral blood. The receptor source for this set is a man in his 60s with acute or convalescent COVID-19.

The rearrangement joins TRBV24-1 to TRBJ2-2; no reliable D call. Trimming took off 5 bases at V and 0 bases at J, with 12 bases between the two ends. This CDR3 is 16 amino acids long. Per germline, CDR1 KGHDR and CDR2 SFDVKD. The CDR3 is CATSAQAPANTGELFF. CDR3 DNA sequence: TGTGCCACCAGTGCCCAGGCGCCAGCGAACACCGGGGAGCTGTTTTTT.

The chain combines TRBV4-1 with TRBJ2-3, with 12 bases fitting TRBD2. CDR1 is MGHRA, CDR2 YSYEKL, per germline. With V trimmed by 0 bases and J by 2 bases, 9 bases remained unmatched. The CDR3 covers 19 residues. The CDR3 region has the DNA TGCGCCAGCAGCCAAGATAACCTAGCGGGAGGGCCCCACACAGATACGCAGTATTTT. It yields the protein CASSQDNLAGGPHTDTQYF.

The chain joins TRBV18 to TRBJ1-5; 7 bases are shared with TRBD1. V lost 1 base, J lost 8 bases, and 5 bases stayed unmatched. The CDR3 is made up of 14 amino acids. Germline CDR1 and CDR2: KGHSH and LQKENI. The CDR3 region has the DNA TGTGCCAGCTCACCACGGCAGGGGGAAGAGCCCCAGCATTTT. It yields the protein CASSPRQGEEPQHF.

This rearrangement joins TRBV27 to TRBJ2-7, with TRBD1 as a possible D gene (6 bases). This CDR3 contains 15 residues. Trimming cost V 5 bases and J 2 bases, with 16 bases left between them. Germline CDR1 MNHEY, CDR2 SMNVEV (reference sequence). In nucleotides, the CDR3 is TGTGCCAGCAGTAAGACGACAGGCCTAACCTACGAGCAGTACTTC. Translated, it gives CASSKTTGLTYEQYF.

The chain carries TRBV11-2 and TRBJ2-3, with D unclear. The CDR3 is 13 residues long. The germline V and J ends were trimmed by 0 bases and 4 bases, with 5 bases remaining between them. Germline V gene sequence: CDR1 SGHAT, CDR2 FQNNGV. CDR3 amino acids: CASSLDRADTQYF. The DNA of the CDR3 is TGTGCCAGCAGCTTAGATCGTGCAGATACGCAGTATTTT.

Only one count was recorded for this clone. The genes are TRBV10-1 and TRBJ2-1, with 7 bases matching TRBD2. Germline lookup yields CDR1 WNHNN and CDR2 SYGVQD (reference sequence). CDR3 length equals 12 residues. The CDR3 nucleotides read TGCCCCCCCAGCCGGGGGGTAAATGAGCAGTTCTTC. Protein: CPPSRGVNEQFF.

The V call is TRBV6-5, the J call TRBJ1-2, with D perhaps TRBD1 (6 bases). This CDR3 is 13 amino acids long. Germline lookup yields CDR1 MNHEY and CDR2 SVGAGI. Trimming left V 0 bases short and J 4 bases short, with 6 bases between. The CDR3 region is CASSYSQGYGYTF. The CDR3 region has the DNA TGTGCCAGCAGTTACTCACAGGGCTATGGCTACACCTTC.

This clone showed up just once. The rearrangement links TRBV5-6 to TRBJ1-1; D is possibly TRBD1 (6 bases). CDR3 size: 15 residues. Germline V gene lookup returns CDR1 SGHDT and CDR2 YYEEEE. Trimming removed 4 bases at V and 5 bases at J, with 18 bases between. CDR3 nucleotide sequence: TGTGCCAGCAGCCCCGACAGGTCGCCGGGGACTGAAGCTTTCTTT. This encodes CASSPDRSPGTEAFF.

This clone was counted between two and nine times. The chain carries TRBV29-1 and TRBJ2-7; TRBD1 aligns across 7 bases. The CDR3 is 15 residues long. V lost 1 base to trimming and J lost 0 bases; unmatched junction nucleotides: 6. Germline V gene data show CDR1 as SQVTM and CDR2 as ANQGSEA. CDR3 region: CSVEGWSGGSYEQYF. The CDR3 DNA sequence: TGCAGCGTTGAAGGGTGGTCAGGGGGCTCCTACGAGCAGTACTTC.

A few counts support this clone. J is TRBJ1-2 and V is TRBV14; maybe TRBD1 (6 bases). Germline V gene sequence: CDR1 SGHDN, CDR2 FVKESK. The CDR3 is 16 amino acids. V dropped 1 base and J dropped 3 bases, with 15 bases sitting between them. The CDR3 nucleotides are TGTGCCAGCAGCCAAGTAATGGGCAGGGGAGACTATGGCTACACCTTC. As protein: CASSQVMGRGDYGYTF.

The chain employs TRBV10-3 and TRBJ2-1; 7 positions match TRBD1. V lost 7 bases, J lost 4 bases, and 7 bases stayed unmatched. Germline CDR1 reads ENHRY; CDR2 reads SYGVKD. There are 14 residues in the CDR3. CDR3 region: CAIKTQGSYNEQFF. The CDR3 bases are TGTGCCATCAAGACACAGGGGTCTTACAATGAGCAGTTCTTC.

The chain is built from TRBV5-5 and TRBJ1-2, with D possibly being TRBD1 (6 bases). The ends were cut back, 7 bases at V and 1 base at J, with 17 bases in the middle. Looked up from germline, CDR1 is SGHKS and CDR2 is YYEKEE (reference sequence). The CDR3 extends over 15 amino acids. The CDR3 sequence: CASASTGNFNYGYTF. Here the CDR3 DNA reads TGTGCCAGCGCCTCGACAGGAAACTTTAACTATGGCTACACCTTC.

V is TRBV19 and J is TRBJ2-1, with TRBD2 matching 11 bases. Germline V gene lookup returns CDR1 LNHDA and CDR2 SQIVND (reference sequence). Trimming took 3 bases from V and 8 from J; bases not matched to a gene: 6. The CDR3 loop spans 15 amino acids. CDR3 DNA sequence: TGTGCCAGTAGTATGGGTAGCGGGAGGGCCTATGAGCAGTTCTTC. Its protein product is CASSMGSGRAYEQFF. Based on the CDR3 plus reference TRBV19 and TRBJ2-1, the full variable domain is DGGITQSPKYLFRKEGQNVTLSCEQNLNHDAMYWYRQDPGQGLRLIYYSQIVNDFQKGDIAEGYSVSREKKESFPLTVTSAQKNPTAFYLCASSMGSGRAYEQFFGPGTRLTVL.

The chain recombines TRBV5-4 with TRBJ2-3; possibly TRBD2 for D (5 bases). The CDR3 runs 14 residues. Germline-derived CDR1 and CDR2 are SGHNT and YYREEE (reference sequence). Trimming took 0 bases from V and 4 from J, leaving 9 bases between them. CDR3 nucleotides: TGTGCCAGCAGCTTGGTCGGGATTGCAGATACGCAGTATTTT. It specifies CASSLVGIADTQYF.

The rearrangement joins TRBV2 to TRBJ1-5; D remains unclear. The germline CDR1 and CDR2 sequences are SNHLY and FYNNEI. CDR3 length: 16 amino acids. Trimming left V 6 bases short and J 2 bases short, with 17 bases between. In DNA form, the CDR3 reads TGTGCCAGCAGAGGGAGCTTCTTTCGGGGCAATCAGCCCCAGCATTTT. Protein product: CASRGSFFRGNQPQHF. The full variable domain, its missing parts supplied by reference TRBV2 and TRBJ1-5, is EPEVTQTPSHQVTQMGQEVILRCVPISNHLYFYWYRQILGQKVEFLVSFYNNEISEKSEIFDDQFSVERPDGSNFTLKIRSTKLEDSAMYFCASRGSFFRGNQPQHFGDGTRLSIL.

V usage is TRBV10-3 and J usage is TRBJ2-7, with 8 bases matching TRBD2. The V gene end was trimmed by 10 bases and the J gene end by 3 bases; junction bases not matched to a gene: 14. This CDR3 has 15 amino acids. Germline V lookup: CDR1 ENHRY, CDR2 SYGVKD. The CDR3 here is CATKPGGEDYYEQYF. The CDR3 region has the DNA TGTGCCACAAAGCCGGGGGGGGAGGATTACTACGAGCAGTACTTC.

CDR3 in amino acids: CASSLRQGTDGYTF. The CDR3 DNA sequence: TGTGCCAGCAGCCTCCGACAGGGAACGGATGGCTACACCTTC. The gene calls are TRBV13 and TRBJ1-2; 7 nucleotides match TRBD1. The junction had 9 bases not matched to a gene; V was cut back by 5 bases and J by 6 bases. CDR3 length: 14 amino acids. The germline V gene encodes CDR1 PRHDT and CDR2 FYEKMQ (reference sequence).

The V call is TRBV6-4, the J call TRBJ1-5; the match to TRBD1 covers 8 bases. Germline V gives CDR1 MRHNA, CDR2 SNTAGT. CDR3 length: 13 amino acids. The CDR3 bases are TGTACTCCCAGGGGGCCACGGGTTCAGCCCCAGCATTTT. Protein product: CTPRGPRVQPQHF.

This rearrangement joins TRBV15 to TRBJ2-3; perhaps TRBD2 as D (6 bases). The ends were cut back, 3 bases at V and 2 bases at J, with 9 bases in the middle. CDR1 LNHNV and CDR2 YYDKDF come from the germline V gene (reference sequence). The CDR3 has 14 residues. In DNA, the CDR3 is TGTGCCACCAGCAGCAGGGAGGACACAGATACGCAGTATTTT. Amino acid sequence: CATSSREDTDTQYF.